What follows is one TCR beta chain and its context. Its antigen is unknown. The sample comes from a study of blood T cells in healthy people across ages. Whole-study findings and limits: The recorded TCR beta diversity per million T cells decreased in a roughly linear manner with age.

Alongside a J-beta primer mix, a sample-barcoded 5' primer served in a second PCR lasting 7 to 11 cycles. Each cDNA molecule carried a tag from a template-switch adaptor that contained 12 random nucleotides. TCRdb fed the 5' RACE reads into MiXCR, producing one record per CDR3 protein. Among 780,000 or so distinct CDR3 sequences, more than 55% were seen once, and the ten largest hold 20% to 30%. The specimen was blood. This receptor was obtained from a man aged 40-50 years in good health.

In nucleotides, the CDR3 is TGTGCCAGCAGTTACTCGTCTAGCAATGAGCAGTTCTTC. Translation gives CASSYSSSNEQFF. The J gene is TRBJ2-1, the V gene TRBV6-5, with no clear D. The CDR3 length is 13 residues. Trimming stripped 0 bases from V and 6 bases from J, with 6 bases between. From germline, CDR1 is MNHEY and CDR2 SVGAGI.